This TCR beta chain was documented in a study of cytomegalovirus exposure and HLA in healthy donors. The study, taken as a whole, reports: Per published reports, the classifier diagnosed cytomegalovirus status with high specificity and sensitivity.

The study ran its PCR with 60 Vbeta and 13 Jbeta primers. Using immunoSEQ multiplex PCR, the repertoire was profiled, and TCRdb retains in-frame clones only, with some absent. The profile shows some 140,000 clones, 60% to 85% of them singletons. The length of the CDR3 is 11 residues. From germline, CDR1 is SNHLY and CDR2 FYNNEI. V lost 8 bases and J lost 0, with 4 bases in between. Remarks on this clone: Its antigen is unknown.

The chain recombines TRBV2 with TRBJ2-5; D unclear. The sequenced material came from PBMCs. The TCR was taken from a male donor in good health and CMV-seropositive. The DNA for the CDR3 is TGTGCCAGCCAGTACCAAGAGACCCAGTACTTC. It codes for CASQYQETQYF.